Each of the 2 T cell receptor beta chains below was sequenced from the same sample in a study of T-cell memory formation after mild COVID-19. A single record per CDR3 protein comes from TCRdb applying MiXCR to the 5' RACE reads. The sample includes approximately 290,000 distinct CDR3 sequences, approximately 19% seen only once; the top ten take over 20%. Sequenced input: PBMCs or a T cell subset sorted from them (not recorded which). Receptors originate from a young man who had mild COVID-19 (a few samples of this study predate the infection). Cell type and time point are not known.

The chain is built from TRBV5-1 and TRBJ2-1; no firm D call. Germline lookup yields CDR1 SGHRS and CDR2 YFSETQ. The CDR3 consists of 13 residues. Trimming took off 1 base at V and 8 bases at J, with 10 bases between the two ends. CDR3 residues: CASSLNWGHEQFF. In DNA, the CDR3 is TGCGCCAGCAGCTTGAACTGGGGTCATGAGCAGTTCTTC.

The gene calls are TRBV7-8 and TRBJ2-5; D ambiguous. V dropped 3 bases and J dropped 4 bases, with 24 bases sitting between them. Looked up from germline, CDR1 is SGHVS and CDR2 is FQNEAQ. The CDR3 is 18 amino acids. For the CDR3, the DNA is TGTGCCAGCAGCTTGTCCACCGCACCAACAGATCTCCTAGAGACCCAGTACTTC. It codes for CASSLSTAPTDLLETQYF.